This T cell receptor (beta chain) was sequenced for a study of PD-1 blockade in classical Hodgkin lymphoma (TCRdb year 2020). Concerning the study at large: Nivolumab dosing was 3 mg/kg intravenously every 2 weeks, continuing until either disease progression or unacceptable toxicity. A peripheral blood immune signature of response to PD-1 blockade in classical Hodgkin lymphoma was defined using TCR beta sequencing and CyTOF.

The intended sense of this specimen's time point label: cycle 1 day 1 (C1D1), immediately before nivolumab initiation. Every trial patient had relapsed following autologous stem cell transplantation, and prior brentuximab vedotin exposure was what differed among cohorts A, B and C. Using a Miltenyi CD8+ T cell isolation kit, CD8+ T cells were purified from thawed PBMCs through magnetic negative selection. The trial cohort comprised a few dozen patients with relapsed/refractory classical Hodgkin lymphoma whose best overall responses were complete response, partial response or progressive disease. Trial patients were treated with single-agent nivolumab in the multi-cohort phase II CheckMate 205 trial. An independent review committee assessed best overall response by applying the 2007 International Working Group response criteria. Trial PBMCs were collected just before the start of nivolumab (C1D1) and during therapy at cycle 2 day 1 and cycle 4 day 1. After peripheral blood was drawn into 8 mL Vacutainer Cell Preparation Tubes, PBMCs were isolated by centrifugation and then cryopreserved. Purified CD4+ and CD8+ fractions were prepared only for cases in which an additional PBMC sample was available. On LS columns in a quadroMACS separator, the magnetically labelled cells were depleted, and the flow-through was collected as the purified fraction.

About this clone: Its specific antigen is unknown. One end of the junction does not line up with germline, which may come from a read error.

The Qiagen DNeasy kit was used to extract genomic DNA from unsorted PBMCs and from the negatively selected CD4+ and CD8+ fractions. Amplification of TCR beta CDR3 regions was done by immunoSEQ multiplex PCR with primers that anneal to V and J segments. Amplification bias was minimized using a synthetic immune receptor repertoire, and residual bias was removed computationally after sequencing. From the authors' description of their analysis: Repertoire diversity was quantified as the Shannon entropy index using custom Python scripts. Unsorted, CD4+ and CD8+ repertoires were examined separately, except in combined analyses, for which CD4+ and CD8+ sequences were merged in silico. A clone was considered expanded if an increase in frequency of at least 2-fold after treatment relative to C1D1 was found, and a pseudocount of 0.5 was applied to clones undetected at baseline. Clones with 0 or 1 copy at C1D1 were defined as singleton clones, while clones with 2 or more copies were defined as non-singleton clones. Clones expanded in unsorted samples were assigned a CD4+, CD8+ or unknown annotation through matching of protein sequences in sorted samples from the same patient. Wilcoxon tests on paired samples were used to test diversity changes from C1D1 to C4D1. TCRdb holds this immuneACCESS table with in-frame rearrangements only. Some clones are missing; in checked studies, unresolved V genes explain under half, and the rest has no known cause. The V and J calls and clone size are taken from that table; D and trimming were inferred from the DNA. Recorded for this sample are 3,000 or so clones; more than 60% of them occurred a single time. Of the sample, approximately 32% falls within the top ten clones.

From the cysteine up to the phenylalanine, the CDR3 has a length of 14 residues. Kept here is only the CDR3 DNA, which spans 42 bases and is read in frame from base 1. Sequences SSHAT (CDR1) and FNYEAQ (CDR2) are obtained from the germline V gene (reference sequence). Summary of the overall study and its limitations: Among trial patients, those achieving complete response had baseline diversity similar to that of newly diagnosed patients, while diversity was significantly lower in partial responders and progressors. The study covered only a single clinical trial cohort, and the causes of the repertoire differences, possibly disease activity or prior therapy, were still not defined. Lower diversity was seen in patients whose nivolumab began less than 1 year after ASCT, and these patients were left out of later analyses so that immune reconstitution would not confound the results. A significant rise by C4D1 was seen in CD4+ but not CD8+ TCR diversity (p=0.0027 vs p=0.16), with the rise being most apparent in complete responders (p=0.02). Baseline TCR diversity was reported to be lower in newly diagnosed patients than in healthy donors, and even lower in relapsed/refractory patients.

The material sequenced was CD8+ T cells from blood, taken at baseline. The receptor comes from a human donor with classical Hodgkin lymphoma. The chain is made from TRBV7-7 and TRBJ2-1; the D gene cannot be named for sure. The CDR3 amino acid sequence is: CASSSLSSYNEQFF. The DNA sequence is TGTGCTAGCAGCTCTTTGAGCTCCTACAATGAGCAGTTCTTC.